This passage covers 28 T cell receptor beta chains from one sample sequenced in a study of cytomegalovirus exposure and HLA in healthy donors. With 60 Vbeta and 13 Jbeta primers, the PCR was carried out. Sequenced by immunoSEQ multiplex PCR; TCRdb stores in-frame clones only, minus some. The table has about 130,000 clones, 60% to 75% seen once; the top ten hold less than 7%. Sequencing was carried out using PBMCs. Source of these receptors: a woman between 50 and 59 years old in good health and CMV-seropositive.

The chain uses TRBV7-6 and TRBJ1-5; tentative D call: TRBD1 (6 bases). The CDR3 has 17 residues. CDR1 is SGHVS and CDR2 is FNYEAQ in the germline V gene. Trimming removed 2 bases at V and 7 bases at J, with 21 bases between. Here the CDR3 DNA reads TGTGCCAGCAGCTTACTATTACCTGGAAACAGGGACCAGCCCCAGCATTTT. The encoded protein is CASSLLLPGNRDQPQHF.

This chain joins TRBV7-2 and TRBJ1-5; possibly TRBD1 for D (6 bases). The length of the CDR3 is 13 residues. V gave up 6 bases and J gave up 5 bases, with 11 bases separating them. Germline V gene lookup returns CDR1 SGHTA and CDR2 FQGNSA. The CDR3 nucleotides are TGTGCCAGCAGTTCACAGGGAGATCAGCCCCAGCATTTT. Translation: CASSSQGDQPQHF.

In nucleotides, the CDR3 is TGTGCCAGCAGCCACAGGGGCCTCTCGGGTTCACCCCTCCACTTT. It codes for CASSHRGLSGSPLHF. V usage is TRBV14 and J usage is TRBJ1-6; a possible D gene is TRBD1 (6 bases). The ends were cut back, 3 bases at V and 9 bases at J, with 15 bases in the middle. CDR1 SGHDN and CDR2 FVKESK come from the germline V gene. The CDR3 loop spans 15 amino acids.

This clone was seen a few times. The J gene is TRBJ1-4, the V gene TRBV5-6; possibly TRBD1 for D (5 bases). CDR3 length: 12 amino acids. The germline gives CDR1 SGHDT, CDR2 YYEEEE. Trimming stripped 4 bases from V and 11 bases from J, with 12 bases between. This CDR3 is CASSHTGDKLFF. In DNA, the CDR3 is TGTGCCAGCAGCCATACAGGTGACAAACTGTTTTTT.

The gene calls are TRBV6-5 and TRBJ1-2; D unclear. The CDR3 runs to 12 residues. Germline V gives CDR1 MNHEY, CDR2 SVGAGI. V was trimmed by 6 bases and J by 7 bases, leaving 12 bases between them. The CDR3 DNA reads as TGTGCCAGCAGCATGGACTTCGGTGGCTACACCTTC. It specifies CASSMDFGGYTF.

The chain employs TRBV2 and TRBJ2-5; D uncertain. V was pared by 5 bases and J by 4 bases, with 14 bases between. The CDR3 has 14 residues. Germline V gene data show CDR1 as SNHLY and CDR2 as FYNNEI. CDR3 amino acids: CASSWATVAETQYF. The CDR3 DNA reads as TGTGCCAGCAGTTGGGCGACGGTGGCAGAGACCCAGTACTTC.

The rearrangement joins TRBV9 to TRBJ2-1; TRBD2 matches at 7 bases. Germline trimming cut 4 bases from V and 8 bases from J; bases unmatched to any gene: 6. This CDR3 comprises 13 residues. Germline V gene lookup returns CDR1 SGDLS and CDR2 YYNGEE. The CDR3 reads CASSPRGGDEQFF. CDR3 sequence (DNA): TGTGCCAGCAGCCCGAGGGGAGGGGATGAGCAGTTCTTC.

The genes are TRBV7-2 and TRBJ1-2; D is unresolved. Germline values: CDR1 SGHTA, CDR2 FQGNSA. The V end was cut by 1 base, the J end by 3 bases, with 12 bases between. This CDR3 spans 15 amino acids. The CDR3: CASSLGASSYYGYTF. The DNA of the CDR3 is TGTGCCAGCAGCTTAGGGGCGAGCAGCTACTATGGCTACACCTTC.

This sequence joins TRBV5-6 and TRBJ1-3; D is unclear. The CDR3 spans 16 residues. The V end lost 1 base, the J end lost 4 bases, and 15 bases lay between the germline ends. CDR1 and CDR2 (germline): SGHDT, YYEEEE. The DNA for the CDR3 is TGTGCCAGCAGCTTGTTTCAGCGCTTTTCGGGAAACACCATATATTTT. Translating it yields CASSLFQRFSGNTIYF.

This clone was found once. The chain recombines TRBV2 with TRBJ1-2, with no clear D. The CDR3 is 12 amino acids. Germline CDR1 is SNHLY and CDR2 is FYNNEI. V lost 2 bases and J lost 7, with 8 bases in between. The CDR3 nucleotides read TGTGCCAGCAGTGAATGGGGAGGTGGCTACACCTTC. It codes for CASSEWGGGYTF.

Only a few counts were recorded for this clone. V gene TRBV4-3 combines with J gene TRBJ1-1; maybe TRBD1 (5 bases). The CDR3 has 17 amino acids. Trimming removed 1 base from V and 1 base from J, with 16 bases in between. Germline loops: CDR1 LGHNA, CDR2 YSLEER. DNA of the CDR3: TGCGCCAGCAGCCAAGTCTCCTCGGGTACAGGGAACACTGAAGCTTTCTTT. This translates into CASSQVSSGTGNTEAFF.

The genes are TRBV9 and TRBJ2-5, with 13 bases that match TRBD2. The CDR3 spans 16 residues. Trimming at V came to 0 bases and at J to 7 bases, leaving 6 bases not matched to a gene. Germline V CDR1 and CDR2: SGDLS, YYNGEE. Written as DNA, the CDR3 is TGTGCCAGCAGCGTAGAACTAGCGGGGGGGCTGGGGACCCAGTACTTC. Residues: CASSVELAGGLGTQYF. Filled out from reference TRBV9 and TRBJ2-5, the complete variable domain reads DSGVTQTPKHLITATGQRVTLRCSPRSGDLSVYWYQQSLDQGLQFLIQYYNGEERAKGNILERFSAQQFPDLHSELNLSSLELGDSALYFCASSVELAGGLGTQYFGPGTRLLVL.

The J gene is TRBJ2-1, the V gene TRBV4-2; 8 bases agree with TRBD2. J lost 9 bases, V lost 0 bases, and 10 bases had no gene match. The CDR3 totals 16 residues. Germline V gene data show CDR1 as LGHNA and CDR2 as YNFKEQ. CDR3 DNA sequence: TGTGCCAGCAGCCAAGATCCGACTAGCGTCGGGGGTGAGCAGTTCTTC. Its protein product is CASSQDPTSVGGEQFF.

This chain uses TRBV14 with TRBJ1-1; weak D call: TRBD1 (5 bases). V gave up 5 bases and J gave up 7 bases, with 14 bases separating them. The CDR3 totals 13 residues. Germline-derived CDR1 and CDR2 are SGHDN and FVKESK. This CDR3 reads CASSEWQGGEAFF. The CDR3 coding sequence is TGTGCCAGCAGCGAGTGGCAGGGCGGTGAAGCTTTCTTT.

The chain carries TRBV6-5 and TRBJ2-2; D might be TRBD2 (7 bases). Germline CDR1 reads MNHEY; CDR2 reads SVGAGI. CDR3 length equals 14 residues. Trimming took 9 bases from V and 5 from J, leaving 16 bases between them. Here the CDR3 DNA reads TGTGCCAGTCACCCTGGGGGGGCGACCGGGGAGCTGTTTTTT. As protein: CASHPGGATGELFF.

The J gene is TRBJ1-3, the V gene TRBV29-1; tentative D call: TRBD1 (5 bases). CDR3 size: 13 residues. Germline V lookup: CDR1 SQVTM, CDR2 ANQGSEA. CDR3 sequence (DNA): TGCGCATCAGACAGCCTTACTGGAAACACCATATATTTT. Translation: CASDSLTGNTIYF.

V gene TRBV5-1 combines with J gene TRBJ2-7, with a possible D match to TRBD1 (6 bases). The V gene's germline CDR1 is SGHRS and CDR2 YFSETQ. The V end was cut by 1 base, the J end by 7 bases, with 15 bases between. There are 14 residues in the CDR3. The CDR3 loop is CASSLLGGQGEQYF. The CDR3 nucleotides are TGCGCCAGCAGCTTGCTAGGAGGTCAGGGGGAGCAGTACTTC. The full variable domain, in which reference TRBV5-1 and TRBJ2-7 provide the parts outside the CDR3, is KAGVTQTPRYLIKTRGQQVTLSCSPISGHRSVSWYQQTPGQGLQFLFEYFSETQRNKGNFPGRFSGRQFSNSRSEMNVSTLELGDSALYLCASSLLGGQGEQYFGPGTRLTVT.

This clone was counted between two and nine times. CDR3 sequence: CASSESIAGQKLFF. The CDR3 DNA is TGTGCCAGCAGTGAATCTATAGCGGGACAAAAACTGTTTTTT. The chain uses TRBV6-1 and TRBJ1-4, with D possibly matching TRBD1 (5 bases). This CDR3 is 14 amino acids long. In germline, CDR1 is MNHNS, CDR2 SASEGT. The ends were cut back, 2 bases at V and 9 bases at J, with 13 bases in the middle.

V and J are TRBV30 and TRBJ1-6, with 7 bases matching TRBD1. V shed 3 bases, J shed 9 bases, and the junction held 8 bases outside the gene matches. This CDR3 spans 14 amino acids. CDR1 GTSNPN and CDR2 SVGIG come from the germline V gene (reference sequence). CDR3 residues: CAWSGRGPSSPLHF. As DNA, the CDR3 is TGTGCCTGGAGCGGGAGGGGGCCAAGTTCACCCCTCCACTTT.

The genes are TRBV29-1 and TRBJ1-1; D gene uncertain. The CDR3 spans 11 residues. CDR1 and CDR2 from the germline V gene are SQVTM and ANQGSEA. Trimming stripped 6 bases from V and 6 bases from J, with 11 bases between. The chain's CDR3 is CSVAPGAEAFF. DNA for the CDR3: TGCAGCGTGGCCCCGGGAGCTGAAGCTTTCTTT.

The chain carries TRBV19 and TRBJ1-2; D is uncertain. With 5 bases removed from V and 0 bases from J, the gap between germline ends came to 7 bases. The germline gives CDR1 LNHDA, CDR2 SQIVND (reference sequence). The CDR3 runs to 13 residues. CDR3 DNA: TGTGCCAGTAGTCTGGAGACTAACTATGGCTACACCTTC. Translating gives CASSLETNYGYTF.

This chain joins TRBV14 and TRBJ2-7; maybe TRBD1 (6 bases). The CDR3 covers 13 residues. Trimming cost V 6 bases and J 0 bases, with 9 bases left between them. Germline CDR1 and CDR2: SGHDN and FVKESK. As DNA, the CDR3 is TGTGCCAGCAGACGGGACAACTCCTACGAGCAGTACTTC. Translation: CASRRDNSYEQYF.

The rearrangement uses TRBV14 and TRBJ1-2; possibly TRBD1 for D (6 bases). Trimming took 3 bases from V and 7 from J, leaving 12 bases between them. CDR1 and CDR2 from the germline V gene are SGHDN and FVKESK. CDR3 length equals 13 residues. The CDR3 nucleotides read TGTGCCAGCAGCCAGGACAGATATAGTGGCTACACCTTC. Translated, it gives CASSQDRYSGYTF.

V and J are TRBV7-9 and TRBJ2-6; possibly TRBD2 for D (6 bases). Looked up from germline, CDR1 is SEHNR and CDR2 is FQNEAQ (reference sequence). V lost 4 bases and J lost 1, with 11 bases in between. The CDR3 sequence is 16 residues long. The CDR3 region is CASSSGGTSGANVLTF. Written as DNA, the CDR3 is TGTGCCAGCAGCTCAGGAGGGACGTCTGGGGCCAACGTCCTGACTTTC.

The J gene is TRBJ2-2, the V gene TRBV6-1; D remains ambiguous. Germline V lookup: CDR1 MNHNS, CDR2 SASEGT. The CDR3 has 13 residues. V lost 8 bases to trimming and J lost 1 base, with 8 bases between them. The CDR3 loop is CASVSLNTGELFF. CDR3 sequence (DNA): TGTGCCAGCGTTAGCCTGAACACCGGGGAGCTGTTTTTT.

The chain combines TRBV2 with TRBJ1-3; D not resolved. Between the trimmed V and J ends, which lost 3 bases and 4 bases, there was a span of 13 bases. The CDR3 has 15 residues. The V gene's germline CDR1 is SNHLY and CDR2 FYNNEI. The DNA for the CDR3 is TGTGCCAGCAGTGAGGGTCAGGCTTTCGGAAACACCATATATTTT. Its translation: CASSEGQAFGNTIYF.

The chain employs TRBV6-6 and TRBJ2-7; the D gene is possibly TRBD1 (5 bases). Germline V gives CDR1 MNHNY, CDR2 SVGAGI (reference sequence). Trimming took 3 bases from V and 4 from J, leaving 13 bases between them. CDR3 length: 14 amino acids. CDR3 coding DNA: TGTGCCAGCAGTTATGGGCAGGGCCTATACGAGCAGTACTTC. Its protein product is CASSYGQGLYEQYF.

The chain employs TRBV5-1 and TRBJ2-3; 9 bases align to TRBD1. Per germline, CDR1 SGHRS and CDR2 YFSETQ. This CDR3 has 16 amino acids. Trimming at V came to 3 bases and at J to 2 bases, leaving 7 bases not matched to a gene. The CDR3 sequence is CASSSTGGANTDTQYF. CDR3 DNA: TGCGCCAGCAGCTCCACAGGGGGCGCTAACACAGATACGCAGTATTTT. Based on the CDR3 plus reference TRBV5-1 and TRBJ2-3, the full variable domain is KAGVTQTPRYLIKTRGQQVTLSCSPISGHRSVSWYQQTPGQGLQFLFEYFSETQRNKGNFPGRFSGRQFSNSRSEMNVSTLELGDSALYLCASSSTGGANTDTQYFGPGTRLTVL.